This is a list of T cell receptor beta chains from one sample in a study of T cell responses to AZD1222 COVID-19 vaccine. Sequencing used immunoSEQ multiplex PCR; TCRdb keeps in-frame clones, though not all of them. The profile shows some 120,000 clones, approximately 85% of them singletons. This material consisted of peripheral blood, taken on day 0 of MenACWY control vaccination. These receptors originate from an adult in good health. Both conserved end residues are part of each CDR3. A D gene is named only where the DNA matches it firmly. Clone sizes are given selectively: once, few, many, or a class where the clone is expanded.

>TRBV5-1|once|.|TRBJ1-1
CASSLGEGASTEAFF
TGCGCCAGCAGCTTGGGTGAAGGGGCCTCCACTGAAGCTTTCTTT
>TRBV5-1|.|.|TRBJ2-1
CASSSGLIGGDEQFF
TGCGCCAGCAGCTCGGGATTAATTGGGGGAGATGAGCAGTTCTTC
>TRBV9|.|.|TRBJ1-5
CASSVGGNSNQPQHF
TGTGCCAGCAGCGTAGGGGGTAACAGCAATCAGCCCCAGCATTTT
>TRBV10-1|.|.|TRBJ1-5
CASRGCWGNQPQHF
TGCGCCAGCCGTGGCTGCTGGGGCAATCAGCCCCAGCATTTT
>TRBV27|.|.|TRBJ1-3
CASSPGTPGNTIYF
TGTGCCAGCAGTCCCGGGACGCCTGGAAACACCATATATTTT
>TRBV19|.|.|TRBJ2-1
CASNNGFSYNEQFF
TGTGCCAGTAATAACGGTTTTTCCTACAATGAGCAGTTCTTC
>TRBV12-3/TRBV12-4|.|.|TRBJ1-6
CASSTLYNSPLHF
TGTGCCAGCAGTACATTATATAATTCACCCCTCCACTTT
>TRBV2|.|TRBD2|TRBJ2-1
CASSGSARGLAVEQFF
TGTGCCAGCAGCGGAAGCGCCCGGGGACTAGCGGTCGAGCAGTTCTTC
>TRBV28|.|.|TRBJ1-6
CASSFRTNNSPLHF
TGTGCCAGCAGTTTCAGAACTAATAATTCACCCCTCCACTTT
>TRBV11-2|.|.|TRBJ2-2
CASSSLLRGGKRTGELFF
TGTGCCAGCAGCTCCCTCCTTAGGGGGGGGAAAAGGACCGGGGAGCTGTTTTTT
>TRBV28|.|.|TRBJ1-1
CASRYGPSNTEAFF
TGTGCCAGCAGATACGGGCCCTCTAACACTGAAGCTTTCTTT
>TRBV30|.|TRBD2|TRBJ2-1
CAWGPRLAGAPYNEQFF
TGTGCCTGGGGTCCCAGATTGGCGGGAGCCCCTTACAATGAGCAGTTCTTC
>TRBV29-1|.|.|TRBJ1-2
CSVEGMDYGYTF
TGCAGCGTTGAAGGGATGGACTATGGCTACACCTTC
>TRBV5-5|.|.|TRBJ2-7
CASSLGWAVYEQYF
TGTGCCAGCAGCTTGGGGTGGGCGGTCTACGAGCAGTACTTC
>TRBV19|.|.|TRBJ1-1
CASSIKSLVNTEAFF
TGTGCCAGTAGTATTAAGTCGTTGGTGAACACTGAAGCTTTCTTT
>TRBV28|.|.|TRBJ1-5
CASRTLQGNWQGQPQHF
TGTGCCAGCAGAACGTTGCAGGGGAACTGGCAGGGTCAGCCCCAGCATTTT
>TRBV5-4|.|.|TRBJ2-6
CASGLAGANVLTF
TGTGCCAGCGGGCTGGCAGGGGCCAACGTCCTGACTTTC
>TRBV2|.|.|TRBJ2-7
CASTLLGEQYF
TGTGCCAGCACTCTTCTAGGCGAGCAGTACTTC
>TRBV11-2|.|.|TRBJ1-3
CASSLGVGRPSGNTIYF
TGTGCCAGCAGCCTCGGTGTCGGGAGGCCCTCTGGAAACACCATATATTTT
>TRBV5-1|.|.|TRBJ2-5
CASSLKETQYF
TGCGCCAGCAGCTTGAAAGAGACCCAGTACTTC
>TRBV10-3|.|.|TRBJ2-7
CAISEDGIAYEQYF
TGTGCCATCAGTGAAGACGGGATCGCCTACGAGCAGTACTTC
>TRBV6-5|.|TRBD1|TRBJ1-5
CASSTGTGYNQPQHF
TGTGCCAGCAGTACCGGGACAGGGTACAATCAGCCCCAGCATTTT
>TRBV28|.|TRBD2|TRBJ2-2
CASSLLGLAGETGELFF
TGTGCCAGCAGTTTACTCGGACTAGCGGGAGAAACCGGGGAGCTGTTTTTT
>TRBV2|.|TRBD1|TRBJ2-7
CASRTGGWGQYF
TGTGCCAGCAGGACAGGGGGCTGGGGGCAGTACTTC
>TRBV19|.|TRBD1|TRBJ1-4
CASSAPGQGGGGSTNEKLFF
TGTGCCAGTAGTGCACCGGGACAGGGGGGCGGAGGTTCAACTAATGAAAAACTGTTTTTT
>TRBV18|.|.|TRBJ2-1
CASSPPTGIGQFF
TGTGCCAGCTCACCGCCTACAGGGATTGGGCAGTTCTTC
>TRBV24-1|.|TRBD1|TRBJ2-1
CATSDSGQGRLNEQFF
TGTGCCACCAGTGACTCGGGACAGGGGCGTCTCAATGAGCAGTTCTTC
>TRBV21-1|.|.|TRBJ2-7
CASTPAPTSYEQYF
TGTGCCAGCACCCCAGCGCCAACCTCCTACGAGCAGTACTTC
>TRBV19|.|.|TRBJ1-5
CASARAGGGNQPQHF
TGTGCCAGTGCCCGAGCGGGAGGGGGCAATCAGCCCCAGCATTTT
>TRBV19|.|TRBD2|TRBJ2-5
CASSVAGETQYF
TGTGCCAGTAGTGTAGCGGGAGAGACCCAGTACTTC
>TRBV27|.|.|TRBJ2-7
CASSLGGTYEQYF
TGTGCCAGCAGTTTAGGCGGTACCTACGAGCAGTACTTC
>TRBV6-5|once|.|TRBJ1-1
CASSPGPALNTEAFF
TGTGCCAGCAGTCCTGGCCCAGCTCTTAACACTGAAGCTTTCTTT
>TRBV19|.|.|TRBJ2-3
CASSVNPPDTQYF
TGTGCCAGTAGCGTTAACCCCCCAGATACGCAGTATTTT
>TRBV30|.|.|TRBJ1-1
CAWSPWKPTGSNTEAFF
TGTGCCTGGAGTCCCTGGAAACCTACAGGGTCTAACACTGAAGCTTTCTTT
>TRBV15|.|TRBD1|TRBJ2-7
CATSRGGQGSHEQYF
TGTGCCACCAGCAGAGGGGGACAGGGTTCCCACGAGCAGTACTTC
>TRBV4-1|.|TRBD2|TRBJ2-7
CASSRTSGLSYEQYF
TGCGCCAGCAGCCGGACTAGCGGGTTATCCTACGAGCAGTACTTC
>TRBV10-3|.|TRBD2|TRBJ2-3
CAIRGTSGRKDTQYF
TGTGCCATCAGGGGGACTAGCGGGAGAAAAGATACGCAGTATTTT
>TRBV14|.|TRBD1|TRBJ2-5
CASSLWTGGEETQYF
TGTGCCAGCAGCTTATGGACAGGTGGAGAGGAGACCCAGTACTTC
>TRBV10-2|.|TRBD2|TRBJ2-3
CASEGLNPDTQYF
TGCGCCAGCGAGGGACTAAACCCAGATACGCAGTATTTT
>TRBV5-1|.|.|TRBJ1-4
CASSVNLANNEKLFF
TGCGCCAGCAGCGTGAACCTAGCTAATAATGAAAAACTGTTTTTT
>TRBV7-9|.|.|TRBJ2-7
CASSADNYEQYF
TGTGCCAGCAGCGCCGACAACTACGAGCAGTACTTC
>TRBV6-1|.|.|TRBJ1-2
CASSEGGADYGYTF
TGTGCCAGCAGTGAAGGGGGCGCGGACTATGGCTACACCTTC
>TRBV7-2|.|TRBD1|TRBJ1-3
CASSRDRAAGNTIYF
TGTGCCAGCAGTCGGGACAGGGCGGCTGGAAACACCATATATTTT
>TRBV4-1|.|TRBD1|TRBJ1-3
CASSPGQASGNTIYF
TGCGCCAGCAGCCCGGGACAGGCGTCTGGAAACACCATATATTTT
>TRBV25-1|few|.|TRBJ2-7
CASSGGTLPRF
TGTGCCAGCAGTGGGGGGACATTGCCTAGATTC
>TRBV19|.|.|TRBJ1-5
CASSILGGAIYSNQPQHF
TGTGCCAGTAGTATTTTGGGAGGGGCAATCTATAGCAATCAGCCCCAGCATTTT
>TRBV28|.|.|TRBJ1-5
CASSSPYSNQPQHF
TGTGCCAGCAGTTCACCGTATAGCAATCAGCCCCAGCATTTT
>TRBV11-2|.|TRBD1|TRBJ2-3
CASSLTGGPGDTQYF
TGTGCCAGCAGCCTGACAGGGGGGCCTGGGGATACGCAGTATTTT
>TRBV19|.|TRBD1|TRBJ1-6
CASSITGDHNSPLHF
TGTGCCAGTAGTATTACAGGGGACCATAATTCACCCCTCCACTTT